The TCR beta chain described here comes from a study of patients and donors after allogeneic stem cell transplantation (dated by TCRdb to 2018 to 2020). This clonotype was picked up a small number of times. Its cognate antigen has yet to be identified. No much larger clonotype is one base removed from it; base qualities were not supplied. Receptors were amplified or captured by RT-PCR. Data came from a NextSeq 550. The public reads were run again by TCRdb, first through fastp at Q25 and then through MiXCR, and only productive beta chains were kept. Rows with one shared CDR3 protein collapse into an entry with the most common genes and DNA. The sample data list roughly 230,000 distinct CDR3 sequences, and 13% to 15% of these were observed just once. The ten largest clones add up to around a tenth of the sample. A distance of 19 bases separates the germline ends of V and J, which lose 5 bases and 4 bases respectively. CDR1 LGHNA and CDR2 YSLEER were looked up in the germline V gene. From the cysteine through the phenylalanine, the CDR3 covers 16 amino acids. This entry keeps only the CDR3 DNA: 48 bases, framed from base 1.

The sequenced material came from blood, either unsorted or a sorted T cell fraction (not recorded which). The chain is assembled from TRBV4-3 and TRBJ2-3; possibly the D gene is TRBD2, per 5 matching bases. The clonotype was recovered from a human donor who was either an allogeneic HSCT recipient or a stem cell or donor lymphocyte infusion donor (not recorded which). It is not recorded whose cells these are; they may come from a transplant donor. The DNA is TGCGCCAGCAGCTCAACCGTCACAGAGGGCCCAGATACGCAGTATTTT. This codes for CASSSTVTEGPDTQYF.